These T cell receptor beta chains were read from a single sample in a study of blood T cell repertoires in COVID-19. The repertoire was sequenced with immunoSEQ multiplex PCR; TCRdb's copy has only in-frame clones and lacks some. Of roughly 170,000 clones in the sample, around 85% were seen once. The sequencing sample was made of peripheral blood. These receptors were collected from a man in his 60s who had recovered from COVID-19. Each CDR3 is given without its conserved first and last residue.

CDR3	length	V	J
ASSRPTLNTEAF	12	TRBV6-5	TRBJ1-1
ASRGGPHTEAF	11	TRBV6-5	TRBJ1-1
ASSLIGGGPQETQY	14	TRBV7-3	TRBJ2-5
ASSSQGGGIAF	11	TRBV7-2	TRBJ1-1
ASSLGQGSEKLF	12	TRBV11-2	TRBJ1-4
ASRKTSGGSGAQY	13	TRBV5-6	TRBJ2-5
ASSFFEGQPQH	11	TRBV12-3/TRBV12-4	TRBJ1-5
ASSRSGGDLDTQY	13	TRBV7-3	TRBJ2-3
ASSPAGQGMYEQY	13	TRBV18	TRBJ2-7
ASSSGYGNEKLF	12	TRBV2	TRBJ1-4
ASSADREGYT	10	TRBV18	TRBJ1-2
ASSLEGGGTDTQY	13	TRBV6-6	TRBJ2-3
AISETRQESPLH	12	TRBV10-3	TRBJ1-6
ASRVAGAYGYT	11	TRBV6-5	TRBJ1-2
ASSELSSSDEQF	12	TRBV6-4	TRBJ2-1
ASSLVAGVRQTQY	13	TRBV27	TRBJ2-5
ASSLAQFNEQF	11	TRBV5-4	TRBJ2-1
ASSIKRRAEQY	11	TRBV19	TRBJ2-7
ASSMGANSYEQY	12	TRBV19	TRBJ2-7
ASSLVRANYGYT	12	TRBV7-2	TRBJ1-2
ASSSPLAGAYYQETQY	16	TRBV6-7	TRBJ2-5
ASSHRGNTIY	10	TRBV3-1/TRBV3-2	TRBJ1-3
ASSWTSGDEQY	11	TRBV9	TRBJ2-7
ASSFRAGTGVWEQY	14	TRBV27	TRBJ2-7
ASIRGYEQY	9	TRBV27	TRBJ2-7
ASSLNRGQTQY	11	TRBV19	TRBJ2-5
ASSTGQGGSTEAF	13	TRBV9	TRBJ1-1
ASNRFATNEKLF	12	TRBV19	TRBJ1-4
ASSPSVGQGVYEQY	14	TRBV3-1/TRBV3-2	TRBJ2-7
ASRAGELF	8	TRBV11-2	TRBJ2-2
ASSQRVGYAGYQETQY	16	TRBV3-1/TRBV3-2	TRBJ2-5
ASSVRVQQPQH	11	TRBV2	TRBJ1-5
ASSATGDYNSPLH	13	TRBV9	TRBJ1-6
ASRQTVPTGLDSPLH	15	TRBV6-6	TRBJ1-6
ASSPDTSTDTQY	12	TRBV5-5	TRBJ2-3
ASSIEGPSGATNEKLF	16	TRBV19	TRBJ1-4
ASSPGGHGNTIY	12	TRBV18	TRBJ1-3
ASSWTGETNEKLF	13	TRBV7-6	TRBJ1-4
ASSRALFTEAF	11	TRBV11-3	TRBJ1-1
ASTSQGGRDTQY	12	TRBV18	TRBJ2-3
ASGLSGGATGELF	13	TRBV11-3	TRBJ2-2
ASSDSSSTGANVLT	14	TRBV6-4	TRBJ2-6
ASSEGTSGGRADTQY	15	TRBV6-1	TRBJ2-3
ASSLAVAGGNTIY	13	TRBV7-9	TRBJ1-3
ASSEPDRGNEKLF	13	TRBV11-2	TRBJ1-4
ASSQDRINQPQH	12	TRBV4-1	TRBJ1-5
ASSYSEGGGYT	11	TRBV6-5	TRBJ1-2
ASSLAATGGSTGYGYT	16	TRBV5-6	TRBJ1-2
ASSALRDRGPHEQY	14	TRBV11-2	TRBJ2-7
AWSVEASGTQY	11	TRBV30	TRBJ2-5
ASSESGLAAF	10	TRBV6-1	TRBJ1-1
ASSNDRSSSYEQY	13	TRBV11-1	TRBJ2-7
ASSLVQLQETQY	12	TRBV5-6	TRBJ2-5
ASKRPRGLGLTEAF	14	TRBV27	TRBJ1-1
ASSPAGQTNYGYT	13	TRBV3-1/TRBV3-2	TRBJ1-2